This T cell receptor beta chain was profiled in a study of CD8 T cells in Susac syndrome. Looked up from germline, CDR1 is SGDLS and CDR2 is YYNGEE. This CDR3 comprises 13 residues. Deletions cut 0 bases from V and 1 base from J, with 3 bases between. The authors reverse transcribed about 0.5 to 1 ug RNA with random hexamers. TCRdb re-called the immunoSEQ multiplex PCR reads with MiXCR, one entry per CDR3 protein. The sample yields 180,000 or so distinct CDR3 sequences, approximately 95% seen once. Sequences were obtained from CD4+ T cells from PBMCs. The TCR originated in a human donor in good health. This chain links TRBV9 with TRBJ2-3; no reliable D call. CDR3 protein: CASSVDGTDTQYF. The CDR3 DNA follows: TGTGCCAGCAGCGTAGACGGCACAGATACGCAGTATTTT.